What follows are 5 T cell receptor beta chains derived from one specimen sequenced in a study of neurological immune-mediated disorders. Via MiXCR, TCRdb re-called the 5' RACE reads, giving one row per CDR3 protein. The table lists 59,000 or so distinct CDR3 sequences, roughly 13% of them singletons. Sequencing was done on a sample of PBMCs. The receptors were gathered from a woman aged 60-75 years with HTLV-1-associated myelopathy (HAM/TSP).

This clonotype was counted a single time. The CDR3 DNA reads as TGTGCCAGTAGTATTTCGGGAGTTAATTACAATGAGCAGTTCTTC. Residues: CASSISGVNYNEQFF. The V gene is TRBV19, the J gene TRBJ2-1; D may be TRBD2 (6 bases). Germline V gives CDR1 LNHDA, CDR2 SQIVND (reference sequence). The V end lost 3 bases, the J end lost 4 bases, and 13 bases lay between the germline ends. The CDR3 is 15 amino acids.

This clonotype was seen ten or more times. The gene calls are TRBV5-1 and TRBJ2-1; possible D gene TRBD1, 6 bases. V lost 0 bases to trimming and J lost 0 bases, with 10 bases between them. This CDR3 spans 16 amino acids. Germline V gene lookup returns CDR1 SGHRS and CDR2 YFSETQ. Here the CDR3 reads CASSLEGEYSYNEQFF. The CDR3 bases are TGCGCCAGCAGCTTGGAGGGGGAGTACTCCTACAATGAGCAGTTCTTC.

This clonotype was counted ten times or more. The chain couples TRBV10-3 to TRBJ2-1; 11 nucleotides agree with TRBD2. CDR1 and CDR2 from the germline V gene are ENHRY and SYGVKD. With 10 bases clipped from V and 4 bases from J, the junction kept 15 bases outside the gene matches. This CDR3 has 17 residues. The CDR3 is CATGDRLAGGAYNEQFF. In DNA form, the CDR3 reads TGTGCCACGGGGGACAGATTAGCGGGAGGGGCTTACAATGAGCAGTTCTTC.

This clonotype showed up many times. The chain recombines TRBV25-1 with TRBJ2-1, with 8 positions matching TRBD2. CDR1 is MGHDK and CDR2 is SYGVNS in the germline V gene. The trim removed 6 bases at V and 0 bases at J, leaving 4 bases unmatched. The CDR3 contains 15 residues. CDR3 amino acids: CASSGRGGSYNEQFF. In DNA, the CDR3 is TGTGCCAGCAGCGGGAGGGGGGGCTCCTACAATGAGCAGTTCTTC.

This clonotype was seen many times. V gene TRBV6-5 combines with J gene TRBJ2-1, with 13 bases aligning to TRBD2. The trim removed 8 bases at V and 7 bases at J, leaving 8 bases unmatched. The length of the CDR3 is 15 residues. From germline, CDR1 is MNHEY and CDR2 SVGAGI. The CDR3 is CASAKLAGGRNEQFF. In nucleotides, the CDR3 is TGTGCCAGCGCAAAACTAGCGGGAGGGAGAAATGAGCAGTTCTTC.